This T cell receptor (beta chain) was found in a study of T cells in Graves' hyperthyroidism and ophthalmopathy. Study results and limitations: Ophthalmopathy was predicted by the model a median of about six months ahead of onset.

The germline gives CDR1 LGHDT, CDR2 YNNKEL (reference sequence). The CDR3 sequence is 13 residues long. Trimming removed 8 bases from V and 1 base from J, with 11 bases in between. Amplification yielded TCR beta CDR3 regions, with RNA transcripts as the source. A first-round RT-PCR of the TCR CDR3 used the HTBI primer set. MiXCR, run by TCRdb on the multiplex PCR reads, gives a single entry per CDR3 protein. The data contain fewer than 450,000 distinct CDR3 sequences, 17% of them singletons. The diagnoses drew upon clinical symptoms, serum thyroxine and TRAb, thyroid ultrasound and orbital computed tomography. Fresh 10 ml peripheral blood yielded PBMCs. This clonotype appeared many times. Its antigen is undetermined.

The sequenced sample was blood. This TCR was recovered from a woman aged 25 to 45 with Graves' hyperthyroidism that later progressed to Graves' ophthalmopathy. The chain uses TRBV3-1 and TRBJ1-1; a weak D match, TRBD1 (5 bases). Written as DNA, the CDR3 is TGTGCCAGCTCCTGGGGGGGGAACACTGAAGCTTTCTTT. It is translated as CASSWGGNTEAFF.